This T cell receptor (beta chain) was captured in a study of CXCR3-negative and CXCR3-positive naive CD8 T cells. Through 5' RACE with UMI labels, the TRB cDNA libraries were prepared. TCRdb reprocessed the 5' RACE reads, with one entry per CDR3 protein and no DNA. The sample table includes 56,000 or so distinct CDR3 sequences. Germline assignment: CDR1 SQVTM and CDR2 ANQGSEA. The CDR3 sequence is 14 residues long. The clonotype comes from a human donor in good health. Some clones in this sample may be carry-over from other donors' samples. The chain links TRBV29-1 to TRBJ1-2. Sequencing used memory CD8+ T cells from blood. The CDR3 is CSVEASGISYGYTF. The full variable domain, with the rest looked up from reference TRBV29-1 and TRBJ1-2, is SAVISQKPSRDICQRGTSLTIQCQVDSQVTMMFWYRQQPGQSLTLIATANQGSEATYESGFVIDKFPISRPNLTFSTLTVSNMSPEDSSIYLCSVEASGISYGYTFGSGTRLTVV.